This passage covers 2 T cell receptor beta chains from one sample sequenced in a study of blood T cell repertoires in COVID-19 (dated by TCRdb to about 2020). The library was produced with the immunoSEQ multiplex PCR assay. TCRdb obtained this table from immuneACCESS and retained in-frame rearrangements with V and J assigned. These tables miss some clones; where compared with another copy, unresolved V genes account for less than half of the shortfall, and the remainder is unexplained. The sample table holds around 110,000 clones, of which roughly 77% were seen once. 15% to 20% of the sample is in the top ten clones. Sequencing was carried out using peripheral blood. All receptors come from a man aged 60 to 69 with active or convalescent COVID-19.

This clone is a singleton in its sample. This chain joins TRBV18 and TRBJ1-2, with a weak D call TRBD1 (5 bases). The CDR3 has 16 amino acids. Germline loops: CDR1 KGHSH, CDR2 LQKENI. V was shortened by 3 bases and J by 6 bases, with 20 bases between the two germline ends. CDR3 DNA: TGTGCCAGCTCACCCCTCGACAGAAAGGTTTTAGATGGCTACACCTTC. It codes for CASSPLDRKVLDGYTF. Combining the CDR3 with reference TRBV18 and TRBJ1-2 gives the whole variable domain NAGVMQNPRHLVRRRGQEARLRCSPMKGHSHVYWYRQLPEEGLKFMVYLQKENIIDESGMPKERFSAEFPKEGPSILRIQQVVRGDSAAYFCASSPLDRKVLDGYTFGSGTRLTVV.

The chain recombines TRBV12-5 with TRBJ2-1; 8 nucleotides line up with TRBD2. Germline CDR1 and CDR2: LGHNT and FRNRAP. Trimming took 6 bases from V and 10 from J; bases not matched to a gene: 5. The CDR3 totals 12 residues. The CDR3 DNA reads as TGTGCTAGTGGCCCGAGCGGGAGAGAGCAGTTCTTC. Translation: CASGPSGREQFF.